Following are 7 T cell receptor beta chains from one sample sequenced in a study of OX40 agonist ivuxolimab in advanced cancers. Data came from immunoSEQ multiplex PCR; TCRdb stores just in-frame clones and leaves some out. The sample records just under 65,000 clones, 86% being singletons. Material: CD4+ or CD8+ T cells sorted from blood, obtained in a trial of the OX40 agonist ivuxolimab. The receptors derive from an adult with an advanced solid tumor such as melanoma, head and neck, liver or kidney cancer.

The rearrangement joins TRBV27 to TRBJ1-1; D is undetermined. The CDR3 totals 14 residues. Trimming removed 0 bases at V and 4 bases at J, with 9 bases between. Germline V lookup: CDR1 MNHEY, CDR2 SMNVEV (reference sequence). CDR3 DNA: TGTGCCAGCAGTTTATCTGGGGTGAGCACTGAAGCTTTCTTT. Residues: CASSLSGVSTEAFF.

The V and J genes are TRBV30 and TRBJ2-5; D is unclear. Germline CDR1 and CDR2: GTSNPN and SVGIG (reference sequence). CDR3 size: 13 residues. The ends were cut back, 0 bases at V and 4 bases at J, with 9 bases in the middle. The CDR3 DNA follows: TGTGCCTGGAGTGTACGGCCGGCAGAGACCCAGTACTTC. Translation: CAWSVRPAETQYF.

The chain employs TRBV5-1 and TRBJ2-5; D may match TRBD1 or TRBD2 (5 bases each). The CDR3 is made up of 13 amino acids. V was pared by 4 bases and J by 8 bases, with 15 bases between. Germline loops: CDR1 SGHRS, CDR2 YFSETQ. CDR3 protein: CASSLGTQATQYF. Here the CDR3 DNA reads TGCGCCAGCAGCCTAGGGACCCAGGCTACCCAGTACTTC. Combining the CDR3 with reference TRBV5-1 and TRBJ2-5 gives the whole variable domain KAGVTQTPRYLIKTRGQQVTLSCSPISGHRSVSWYQQTPGQGLQFLFEYFSETQRNKGNFPGRFSGRQFSNSRSEMNVSTLELGDSALYLCASSLGTQATQYFGPGTRLLVL.

The chain joins TRBV11-3 to TRBJ2-3, with 7 bases fitting TRBD1. Per the germline V gene, CDR1 is SGHNT and CDR2 is YENEEA. The J segment lost 0 bases and the V segment lost 3 bases, leaving 18 bases of the junction unmatched. This CDR3 has 20 residues. In DNA, the CDR3 is TGTGCCAGCAGCTTGGGGCAGACAGGGTCGCCTAAAACCAGCACAGATACGCAGTATTTT. It is translated as CASSLGQTGSPKTSTDTQYF.

This chain links TRBV18 with TRBJ2-1; perhaps D is TRBD1 or TRBD2 (5 bases each). This CDR3 contains 11 residues. The V end lost 8 bases, the J end lost 13 bases, and 15 bases lay between the germline ends. In germline, CDR1 is KGHSH, CDR2 LQKENI. CDR3 sequence: CASLLEGRQFF. DNA for the CDR3: TGTGCCAGCCTTCTAGAGGGGAGACAGTTCTTC.

This chain links TRBV2 with TRBJ1-2, with D possibly matching TRBD1 (6 bases). CDR1 and CDR2 (germline): SNHLY, FYNNEI. This CDR3 spans 14 amino acids. V lost 2 bases, J lost 6 bases, and 13 bases lay in between. In nucleotides, the CDR3 is TGTGCCAGCAGTGAAACAAGCAGGGGAGATGGCTACACCTTC. Translation gives CASSETSRGDGYTF.

V usage is TRBV10-3 and J usage is TRBJ1-3; 7 bases are shared with TRBD1. This CDR3 region has 17 residues. CDR1 ENHRY and CDR2 SYGVKD come from the germline V gene. V lost 5 bases to trimming and J lost 2 bases; unmatched junction nucleotides: 12. In nucleotides, the CDR3 is TGTGCCATCAGTTCATGGACAGGCGGTTCGACTGGAAACACCATATATTTT. It specifies CAISSWTGGSTGNTIYF.